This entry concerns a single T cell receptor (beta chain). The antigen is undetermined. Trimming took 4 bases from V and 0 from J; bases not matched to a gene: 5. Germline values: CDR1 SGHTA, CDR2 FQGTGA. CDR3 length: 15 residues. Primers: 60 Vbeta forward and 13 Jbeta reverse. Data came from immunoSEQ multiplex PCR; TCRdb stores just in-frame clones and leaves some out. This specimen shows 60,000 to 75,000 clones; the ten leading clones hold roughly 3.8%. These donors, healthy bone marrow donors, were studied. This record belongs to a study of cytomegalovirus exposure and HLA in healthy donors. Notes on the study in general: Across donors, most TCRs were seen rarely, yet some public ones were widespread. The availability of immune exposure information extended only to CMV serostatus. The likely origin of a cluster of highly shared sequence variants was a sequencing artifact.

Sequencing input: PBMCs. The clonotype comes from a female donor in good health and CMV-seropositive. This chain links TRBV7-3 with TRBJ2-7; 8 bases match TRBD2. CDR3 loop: CASSSEAGDSYEQYF. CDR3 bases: TGTGCCAGCAGCTCCGAAGCGGGGGACTCCTACGAGCAGTACTTC.